Following are 30 T cell receptor beta chains from one sample sequenced in a study of beta chain features in type 1 diabetes. TCRB transcripts that were expressed got sequenced, as all of the isolated RNA had been reverse transcribed. The data were produced by immunoSEQ multiplex PCR, yet TCRdb's version contains in-frame clones alone and is incomplete. The sample lists approximately 150,000 clones; roughly an eighth were seen once. Study observations and caveats: There was a moderate but significant shortening of TCRB CDR3s in all four CD4+ subsets of Type 1 diabetes patients.

No antigen has been identified for these receptors. Sequencing input: central memory CD4+ T cells from blood. Every receptor here comes from a man in his late teens or twenties with type 1 diabetes.

This clone has only a few counts. The rearrangement links TRBV9 to TRBJ2-3; D gene uncertain. CDR1 and CDR2 from the germline V gene are SGDLS and YYNGEE. The CDR3 runs to 15 residues. V was trimmed by 0 bases and J by 3 bases, leaving 11 bases between them. This chain's CDR3 is CASSVGGPGTDTQYF. CDR3 sequence (DNA): TGTGCCAGCAGCGTAGGTGGGCCTGGTACAGATACGCAGTATTTT.

This clone came up many times. The chain employs TRBV14 and TRBJ2-3; 7 bases line up with TRBD1. CDR3 length equals 13 residues. Germline CDR1 SGHDN, CDR2 FVKESK. With V trimmed by 9 bases and J by 8 bases, 11 bases remained unmatched. The CDR3 DNA reads as TGTGCCAGTGCAGGGGGTGCAGAGGGTACGCAGTATTTT. Translation: CASAGGAEGTQYF.

The chain uses TRBV18 and TRBJ1-2, with D possibly being TRBD1 (5 bases). Germline V CDR1 and CDR2: KGHSH, LQKENI. The V gene lost 2 bases and the J gene lost 6 bases, with 16 bases spanning the gap. CDR3 length equals 15 residues. CDR3 sequence: CASSPREGLLNGYTF. The CDR3 nucleotides are TGTGCCAGCTCACCAAGAGAGGGACTGCTGAATGGCTACACCTTC.

V and J are TRBV4-1 and TRBJ2-7, with 7 bases that match TRBD2. CDR1 is MGHRA and CDR2 is YSYEKL in the germline V gene. The CDR3 is 17 residues long. V lost 4 bases to trimming and J lost 4 bases; unmatched junction nucleotides: 16. The CDR3: CASSRQLRSREGYEQYF. CDR3 DNA: TGCGCCAGCAGCCGCCAGCTCCGGAGCAGGGAGGGTTACGAGCAGTACTTC.

There are many counts of this clone. The chain links TRBV7-9 to TRBJ2-7, with D uncertain. The CDR3 loop spans 14 amino acids. Trimming cost V 1 base and J 2 bases, with 9 bases left between them. Per germline, CDR1 SEHNR and CDR2 FQNEAQ (reference sequence). The CDR3 DNA reads as TGTGCCAGCAGCTTAGAAGTCGGTCCCTACGAGCAGTACTTC. It is translated as CASSLEVGPYEQYF.

This clone was detected once. CDR3 in amino acids: CSAKAPYEQYF. The CDR3 DNA reads TGCAGCGCTAAAGCCCCCTACGAGCAGTACTTC. V gene TRBV29-1 combines with J gene TRBJ2-7; no definite D call. CDR3 length: 11 residues. Germline V CDR1 and CDR2: SQVTM, ANQGSEA. V gave up 7 bases and J gave up 2 bases, with 9 bases separating them.

This clone was detected only a few times. The rearrangement uses TRBV14 and TRBJ2-3; maybe TRBD1 (5 bases). CDR1 and CDR2 from the germline V gene are SGHDN and FVKESK. With 1 base removed from V and 0 bases from J, the gap between germline ends came to 11 bases. This CDR3 has 16 amino acids. The CDR3 sequence: CASSQGQSASTDTQYF. The CDR3 nucleotides are TGTGCCAGCAGCCAAGGACAGAGTGCTAGCACAGATACGCAGTATTTT.

The chain is built from TRBV7-2 and TRBJ1-5; no clear D. V gave up 1 base and J gave up 2 bases, with 6 bases separating them. This CDR3 has 14 amino acids. Per the germline V gene, CDR1 is SGHTA and CDR2 is FQGNSA. The CDR3 DNA is TGTGCCAGCAGCTTAGGTACAGGCAATCAGCCCCAGCATTTT. Its protein is CASSLGTGNQPQHF.

The J gene is TRBJ2-2, the V gene TRBV6-5, with D perhaps TRBD1 (6 bases). In germline, CDR1 is MNHEY, CDR2 SVGAGI. The CDR3 sequence is 15 residues long. Trimming removed 4 bases from V and 3 bases from J, with 12 bases in between. The CDR3 reads CASSLEQGYTGELFF. As DNA, the CDR3 is TGTGCCAGCAGTTTAGAACAGGGATACACCGGGGAGCTGTTTTTT.

This clone was seen ten or more times. The V call is TRBV29-1, the J call TRBJ2-3; TRBD2 agrees at 9 bases. The J segment lost 2 bases and the V segment lost 6 bases, leaving 12 bases of the junction unmatched. The germline CDR1 and CDR2 sequences are SQVTM and ANQGSEA. CDR3 length: 16 amino acids. The DNA of the CDR3 is TGCAGCGTCGCCGGGGTTAGCGGGGGAGACACAGATACGCAGTATTTT. Amino acids: CSVAGVSGGDTDTQYF.

This clone was recorded a few times. The V gene is TRBV4-1, the J gene TRBJ2-3; D ambiguous. The V end lost 0 bases, the J end lost 3 bases, and 13 bases lay between the germline ends. CDR3 size: 16 residues. CDR1 is MGHRA, CDR2 YSYEKL, per germline. Written as DNA, the CDR3 is TGCGCCAGCAGCCAAGAGGGGATAACTTTTACAGATACGCAGTATTTT. Amino acid sequence: CASSQEGITFTDTQYF.

This clone has a count of ten or more. The chain links TRBV18 to TRBJ1-3; D unclear. Germline CDR1 reads KGHSH; CDR2 reads LQKENI. The CDR3 spans 15 residues. Trimming pared 3 bases from V and 0 bases from J, leaving 9 bases between. CDR3 coding DNA: TGTGCCAGCTCACCGGGCGAGGGCTCTGGAAACACCATATATTTT. It yields the protein CASSPGEGSGNTIYF.

This chain links TRBV10-3 with TRBJ2-2; D is possibly TRBD1 or TRBD2 (6 bases each). CDR3 size: 14 residues. Germline lookup yields CDR1 ENHRY and CDR2 SYGVKD. The ends were cut back, 3 bases at V and 6 bases at J, with 11 bases in the middle. CDR3 sequence reads: CAISDEEGAGELFF. The CDR3 coding sequence is TGTGCCATCAGTGATGAGGAGGGGGCCGGGGAGCTGTTTTTT.

This clone was observed a few times. This sequence joins TRBV28 and TRBJ1-6, with D tentatively TRBD1 (6 bases). The CDR3 spans 14 residues. Germline assignment: CDR1 MDHEN and CDR2 SYDVKM. Trimming cost V 7 bases and J 7 bases, with 14 bases left between them. The CDR3 sequence: CASTADRVNSPLHF. The DNA of the CDR3 is TGTGCCAGCACCGCGGACAGAGTAAATTCACCCCTCCACTTT.

The sample holds a few counts of this clone. The chain joins TRBV11-2 to TRBJ2-1; D is unclear. CDR1 is SGHAT and CDR2 is FQNNGV in the germline V gene. The CDR3 runs to 15 residues. The V gene lost 2 bases and the J gene lost 4 bases, with 12 bases spanning the gap. CDR3 DNA: TGTGCCAGCAGCTTACGACTGAACGATTACAATGAGCAGTTCTTC. It translates to CASSLRLNDYNEQFF.

The chain has TRBV19 and TRBJ2-3; 11 bases fit TRBD2. The junction had 8 bases not matched to a gene; V was cut back by 4 bases and J by 2 bases. Looked up from germline, CDR1 is LNHDA and CDR2 is SQIVND (reference sequence). CDR3 length: 17 residues. CDR3: CASSNPPGLADTDTQYF. The CDR3 region has the DNA TGTGCCAGTAGTAACCCACCGGGACTAGCGGACACAGATACGCAGTATTTT.

This clone was counted ten times or more. The CDR3 spells CASSLRQPTGELFF. The CDR3 DNA sequence: TGTGCCAGCAGCTTAAGACAGCCCACCGGGGAGCTGTTTTTT. V gene TRBV7-2 combines with J gene TRBJ2-2; a weak D match, TRBD1 (5 bases). The CDR3 runs to 14 residues. CDR1 is SGHTA, CDR2 FQGNSA, per germline. V was pared by 2 bases and J by 4 bases, with 8 bases between.

Of note for this clone: This sample also contains other DNA sequences that code for the same CDR3. V usage is TRBV6-5 and J usage is TRBJ2-6, with D possibly called TRBD1 or TRBD2 (6 bases each). The CDR3 loop spans 14 amino acids. V was trimmed by 6 bases and J by 2 bases, leaving 8 bases between them. In germline, CDR1 is MNHEY, CDR2 SVGAGI. The CDR3: CASRGGPGANVLTF. CDR3 nucleotide sequence: TGTGCCAGCAGGGGGGGCCCTGGGGCCAACGTCCTGACTTTC.

This clone showed up just a few times. The chain couples TRBV7-6 to TRBJ2-1; 10 bases line up with TRBD1. With 5 bases clipped from V and 7 bases from J, the junction kept 8 bases outside the gene matches. The germline V gene has CDR1 SGHVS and CDR2 FNYEAQ. The CDR3 spans 15 residues. The CDR3 DNA follows: TGTGCCAGCAGCGCCGAGACAGGGGGCTGGAATGAGCAGTTCTTC. Translated: CASSAETGGWNEQFF.

Comments on this clone: Just one base apart from a much larger clone, this may be a read error. The chain is built from TRBV2 and TRBJ1-6, with D tentatively TRBD1 (5 bases). The length of the CDR3 is 12 residues. The germline V gene has CDR1 SNHLY and CDR2 FYNNEI. Trimming removed 4 bases from V and 10 bases from J, with 8 bases in between. CDR3: CASSGGNSPLHF. CDR3 sequence (DNA): TGTGCCAGCAGTGGGGGGAACTCACCCCTCCACTTT.

The chain links TRBV2 to TRBJ2-7; D call uncertain. Germline V gene lookup returns CDR1 SNHLY and CDR2 FYNNEI. This CDR3 spans 12 amino acids. The V and J ends lost 6 bases and 2 bases respectively, with 8 bases between them. CDR3 coding DNA: TGTGCCAGCAGGACGGATGCCTACGAGCAGTACTTC. This codes for CASRTDAYEQYF.

In its sample, this clone was seen a few times. The chain employs TRBV7-9 and TRBJ2-2; unclear D gene. CDR1 and CDR2 from the germline V gene are SEHNR and FQNEAQ (reference sequence). This CDR3 contains 12 residues. V lost 4 bases and J 10 bases, leaving 10 bases between the germline ends. This CDR3 is CASSSRVEELFF. The CDR3, as DNA: TGTGCCAGCAGCTCAAGGGTGGAGGAGCTGTTTTTT.

This clone was recorded a few times. The chain uses TRBV25-1 and TRBJ2-3; D is possibly TRBD1 or TRBD2 (5 bases each). The CDR3 is made up of 14 amino acids. Germline CDR1 MGHDK, CDR2 SYGVNS. The germline V and J ends were trimmed by 3 bases and 6 bases, with 13 bases remaining between them. The CDR3 coding sequence is TGTGCCAGCAGTGATAGGGGAGATTCGGATACGCAGTATTTT. Protein sequence: CASSDRGDSDTQYF. The variable domain in full, with the rest retrieved from reference TRBV25-1 and TRBJ2-3, is EADIYQTPRYLVIGTGKKITLECSQTMGHDKMYWYQQDPGMELHLIHYSYGVNSTEKGDLSSESTVSRIRTEHFPLTLESARPSHTSQYLCASSDRGDSDTQYFGPGTRLTVL.

The chain carries TRBV30 and TRBJ1-2, with a weak D call TRBD1 (5 bases). With 7 bases removed from V and 4 bases from J, the gap between germline ends came to 16 bases. The CDR3 covers 13 residues. CDR1 is GTSNPN and CDR2 is SVGIG in the germline V gene (reference sequence). The chain's CDR3 is CAFRQNRGYGYTF. CDR3 DNA: TGTGCCTTTCGACAGAATCGCGGCTATGGCTACACCTTC.

The chain links TRBV2 to TRBJ2-7, with TRBD1 matching 9 bases. Germline V gene sequence: CDR1 SNHLY, CDR2 FYNNEI. V gave up 6 bases and J gave up 4 bases; unmatched junction bases: 7. This CDR3 comprises 14 residues. CDR3 region: CASSRQGVIYEQYF. CDR3 sequence (DNA): TGTGCCAGCAGCCGACAGGGGGTTATTTACGAGCAGTACTTC.

The rearrangement joins TRBV6-1 to TRBJ2-5; 8 bases are shared with TRBD1. CDR1 and CDR2 from the germline V gene are MNHNS and SASEGT. Losses at the gene ends were 6 bases for V and 1 base for J; bases not matched to a gene: 7. This CDR3 has 15 amino acids. CDR3 region: CASRPIGTGQETQYF. CDR3 DNA sequence: TGTGCCAGCAGACCAATCGGGACAGGCCAAGAGACCCAGTACTTC.

This clone was counted ten times or more. This sequence joins TRBV7-9 and TRBJ1-1; no definite D call. Germline V CDR1 and CDR2: SEHNR, FQNEAQ (reference sequence). V was shortened by 7 bases and J by 0 bases, with 12 bases between the two germline ends. The CDR3 consists of 14 residues. The CDR3 DNA is TGTGCCAGCATCAGGACCGGGATGAACACTGAAGCTTTCTTT. Translating gives CASIRTGMNTEAFF.

V and J are TRBV11-3 and TRBJ1-2; D unclear. The CDR3 contains 12 residues. CDR1 is SGHNT, CDR2 YENEEA, per germline. Deletions cut 0 bases from V and 13 bases from J, with 12 bases between. The CDR3 protein is CASSLDQGFLTF. The CDR3 bases are TGTGCCAGCAGCTTAGATCAAGGGTTCCTCACCTTC.

J is TRBJ2-5 and V is TRBV30; D gene uncertain. The CDR3 spans 13 residues. CDR1 and CDR2 from the germline V gene are GTSNPN and SVGIG (reference sequence). V lost 1 base to trimming and J lost 5 bases, with 11 bases between them. CDR3 residues: CAWSGNFRETQYF. The CDR3 nucleotides read TGTGCCTGGAGTGGGAACTTCCGGGAGACCCAGTACTTC.

This rearrangement joins TRBV30 to TRBJ1-2, with 8 bases that match TRBD1. Per the germline V gene, CDR1 is GTSNPN and CDR2 is SVGIG (reference sequence). V was pared by 4 bases and J by 4 bases, with 8 bases of the junction left unmatched. This CDR3 is 14 amino acids long. CDR3 nucleotide sequence: TGTGCCTGGATCAGGGGGCTGGAAGGCTATGGCTACACCTTC. It specifies CAWIRGLEGYGYTF.